A selection of T cell receptor beta chains follows, all from one sample in a study of early T cells in non-severe SARS-CoV-2 infection. In TCRdb, the 5' RACE reads were re-called with MiXCR into one record per CDR3 protein. The data hold about 83,000 distinct CDR3 sequences, with about 12% observed a single time. Sequenced: whole blood. These receptors all come from an adult who was a healthcare worker with PCR-confirmed SARS-CoV-2 infection or an uninfected control (not recorded which). CDR3s include the opening cysteine and the closing phenylalanine or tryptophan.

v_call | cdr3_length | cdr3_aa
TRBV7-9 | 15 | CASSPGTTFYNEQFF
TRBV29-1 | 13 | CSVVRQGSAEAFF
TRBV7-2 | 15 | CASSMSGQPNTEAFF
TRBV20-1 | 12 | CSARGPSYEQYF
TRBV29-1 | 12 | CSVEDTDYEQYF
TRBV6-1 | 13 | CASSFGPNTEAFF
TRBV3-1 | 12 | CASSQALRKAFF
TRBV29-1 | 14 | CSVTEPSRNYGYTF
TRBV5-1 | 12 | CASSNGNTEAFF
TRBV6-1 | 17 | CASSAQPLSSYNSPLHF
TRBV7-2 | 15 | CASSPTGGPGDTQYF
TRBV14 | 12 | CASSQALGEAFF
TRBV6-6 | 16 | CASSATGGTGANVLTF
TRBV21-1 | 22 | CASSARNTPGHGMDSGNTEAFF
TRBV13 | 14 | CASSLRTAEETQYF
TRBV5-1 | 15 | CASSLSGSLSNEQFF
TRBV16 | 15 | CASSQSASASYEQYF
TRBV7-3 | 15 | CASSLGGIGYNEQFF
TRBV11-2 | 20 | CASSRGGYSGRAVSYNEQFF